These 23 T cell receptor beta chains came from one sample sequenced in a study of Graves' ophthalmopathy and Graves' hyperthyroidism (dated by TCRdb to the late 2010s). Sequencing instrument: Illumina HiSeq 2000. For repertoire sequencing, the TCR beta CDR3 regions were amplified from RNA transcripts. A first-round RT-PCR used HTBI primers with the Qiagen OneStep RT-PCR kit, followed by a second-round multiplex PCR, size selection and purification. TCRdb itself trimmed the public reads at Q25 with fastp, ran MiXCR and retained productive beta chains. For every CDR3 protein sequence, its rows merge into one entry that carries the most common genes and DNA. The sample data list 400,000 to 450,000 distinct CDR3 sequences, and roughly 20% of these were observed just once. Of the sample, 2.5% to 3.5% falls within the top ten clones. Source material: peripheral blood. Receptors originate from a young woman with stable Graves' hyperthyroidism. Donor details come from another sample of the same person, matched by shared clones.

This clonotype was observed many times. This sequence joins TRBV4-2 and TRBJ2-5; 11 bases are a match to TRBD2. With 4 bases clipped from V and 5 bases from J, the junction kept 15 bases outside the gene matches. In germline, CDR1 is LGHNA, CDR2 YNFKEQ. The length of the CDR3 is 18 residues. The CDR3 DNA is TGTGCCAGCAGCCCCGGGACTAGCGGATCCCCGGGATCTGAGACCCAGTACTTC. As protein: CASSPGTSGSPGSETQYF.

This clonotype was seen repeatedly, ten times or more. The J gene is TRBJ2-7, the V gene TRBV19; weak D call: TRBD2 (6 bases). Germline V gene sequence: CDR1 LNHDA, CDR2 SQIVND (reference sequence). V was pared by 1 base and J by 6 bases, with 13 bases between. The CDR3 sequence is 14 residues long. In DNA form, the CDR3 reads TGTGCCAGTAGTATAGGCGGGGTCAGCAGCGAGCAGTACTTC. It encodes CASSIGGVSSEQYF. Drawing the rest from reference TRBV19 and TRBJ2-7, the complete variable domain is DGGITQSPKYLFRKEGQNVTLSCEQNLNHDAMYWYRQDPGQGLRLIYYSQIVNDFQKGDIAEGYSVSREKKESFPLTVTSAQKNPTAFYLCASSIGGVSSEQYFGPGTRLTVT.

Ten or more counts support this clonotype. The rearrangement joins TRBV11-2 to TRBJ1-2; 9 positions agree with TRBD1. The CDR3 loop spans 15 amino acids. After removal of 0 bases from V and 7 bases from J, the junction contained 6 bases not matched to a gene. The germline V gene has CDR1 SGHAT and CDR2 FQNNGV. CDR3 protein: CASSLDVTGGSGYTF. CDR3 in DNA: TGTGCCAGCAGCTTAGATGTGACAGGGGGAAGTGGCTACACCTTC.

The sample holds many counts of this clonotype. This chain joins TRBV20-1 and TRBJ2-7; unclear D gene. The CDR3 is made up of 13 amino acids. Germline V gene sequence: CDR1 DFQATT, CDR2 SNEGSKA (reference sequence). Trimming removed 7 bases from V and 0 bases from J, with 13 bases in between. The CDR3 region has the DNA TGCAGTGTATACGAGATAAGCTCCTACGAGCAGTACTTC. It translates to CSVYEISSYEQYF.

This clonotype was detected ten times or more. This chain connects TRBV6-5 to TRBJ1-2; D is perhaps TRBD1 (5 bases). The CDR3 has 14 amino acids. CDR1 and CDR2 from the germline V gene are MNHEY and SVGAGI. V lost 2 bases and J lost 8, with 15 bases in between. The CDR3 nucleotides are TGTGCCAGCAGTTACGTGGGCAGGGCGGAAGGCTACACCTTC. Protein sequence: CASSYVGRAEGYTF.

The V and J genes are TRBV4-1 and TRBJ2-4, with D possibly being TRBD1 (5 bases). The CDR3 is 15 residues long. Germline-derived CDR1 and CDR2 are MGHRA and YSYEKL. The germline V and J ends were trimmed by 1 base and 3 bases, with 10 bases remaining between them. CDR3 amino acids: CASSQAGMNKNIQYF. The CDR3 coding sequence is TGCGCCAGCAGCCAAGCAGGGATGAACAAAAACATTCAGTACTTC.

This clonotype was seen only a few times. It may be a read error: a sequence one base away is much more abundant. The chain links TRBV11-2 to TRBJ2-5, with D perhaps TRBD2 (6 bases). The germline V gene has CDR1 SGHAT and CDR2 FQNNGV. This CDR3 is 14 amino acids long. The CDR3 spells CASSLIADQETKYF. The CDR3 DNA reads as TGTGCCAGCAGCTTAATAGCGGACCAAGAGACCAAGTACTTC. The full variable domain, rest sourced from reference TRBV11-2 and TRBJ2-5, is EAGVAQSPRYKIIEKRQSVAFWCNPISGHATLYWYQQILGQGPKLLIQFQNNGVVDDSQLPKDRFSAERLKGVDSTLKIQPAKLEDSAVYLCASSLIADQETKYFGPGTRLLVL.

The rearrangement uses TRBV19 and TRBJ1-1; tentatively, D is TRBD1 (5 bases). The V end lost 3 bases, the J end lost 3 bases, and 11 bases lay between the germline ends. CDR3 size: 14 residues. The germline V gene has CDR1 LNHDA and CDR2 SQIVND (reference sequence). Here the CDR3 reads CASSILGGDTEAFF. For the CDR3, the DNA is TGTGCCAGTAGTATTTTGGGGGGGGACACTGAAGCTTTCTTT.

This clonotype was counted ten times or more. The DNA for the CDR3 is TGTGCCAGCAGTTTAAACAGAAACCGGGACAGGTTGAAAGCTTTCTTT. The encoded protein is CASSLNRNRDRLKAFF. The chain couples TRBV12-3 or TRBV12-4 to TRBJ1-1; 8 bases match TRBD1. Unmatched junction bases numbered 14, after V lost 2 bases and J lost 9 bases. The CDR3 loop spans 16 amino acids.

This clonotype was recorded at least ten times. This chain's CDR3 is CATSTVEETQYF. CDR3 DNA: TGTGCCACCAGCACAGTTGAGGAGACCCAGTACTTC. This sequence joins TRBV15 and TRBJ2-5; D gene uncertain. Germline values: CDR1 LNHNV, CDR2 YYDKDF (reference sequence). V was cut by 4 bases and J by 5 bases, with 8 bases left in between. This CDR3 is built from 12 residues.

The chain couples TRBV12-3 or TRBV12-4 to TRBJ2-7; TRBD1 matches 11 bases. CDR3 length equals 15 residues. After removal of 5 bases from V and 1 base from J, the junction contained 4 bases not matched to a gene. The chain's CDR3 is CASSPGTGGSYEQYF. The DNA of the CDR3 is TGTGCCAGCAGTCCAGGGACAGGGGGATCCTACGAGCAGTACTTC.

With regard to this clonotype: One junction end does not reproduce the germline sequence, and a read error may be involved. The chain is built from TRBV4-1 and TRBJ1-1, with a possible D match to TRBD1 (6 bases). The CDR3 has 15 amino acids. Germline V CDR1 and CDR2: MGHRA, YSYEKL. The CDR3 bases are TGCGCCGGCAGCCAAGCAGGGGCAGGGAACACTGAAGCTTTCTTT. Translation: CAGSQAGAGNTEAFF.

Remarks on this clonotype: The conserved phenylalanine or tryptophan is not found at the CDR3 terminus, so this likely reflects a read error. The genes are TRBV7-2 and TRBJ1-1; no clear D gene. Germline CDR1 is SGHTA and CDR2 is FQGNSA. The length of the CDR3 is 13 residues. Trimming removed 6 bases at V and 10 bases at J, with 18 bases between. The CDR3 here is CASSPRAEARAFY. CDR3 coding DNA: TGTGCCAGCAGTCCGAGAGCGGAGGCCAGAGCTTTCTAT.

This clonotype has a count of ten or more. V and J are TRBV27 and TRBJ1-6; D is undetermined. In germline, CDR1 is MNHEY, CDR2 SMNVEV (reference sequence). The CDR3 sequence is 16 residues long. V lost 2 bases and J 3 bases, leaving 11 bases between the germline ends. The chain's CDR3 is CASSLEAVSYNSPLHF. CDR3 sequence (DNA): TGTGCCAGCAGTTTAGAGGCGGTCAGCTATAATTCACCCCTCCACTTT.

The V gene is TRBV27, the J gene TRBJ1-2, with 8 bases aligning to TRBD1. V dropped 3 bases and J dropped 3; count of bases not matched to a gene: 6. Germline CDR1 reads MNHEY; CDR2 reads SMNVEV (reference sequence). The CDR3 contains 15 residues. CDR3 residues: CASSFGDRFHYGYTF. The CDR3 nucleotides are TGTGCCAGCAGTTTTGGGGACAGGTTTCACTATGGCTACACCTTC.

The chain has TRBV24-1 and TRBJ1-2; D remains ambiguous. V lost 3 bases, J lost 7 bases, and 17 bases lay in between. CDR1 is KGHDR, CDR2 SFDVKD, per germline. The CDR3 extends over 15 amino acids. The CDR3 sequence is CATSDPGRGAPGYTF. The CDR3 DNA follows: TGTGCCACCAGTGATCCCGGGCGGGGAGCTCCTGGCTACACCTTC.

Ten or more counts support this clonotype. V is TRBV5-1 and J is TRBJ1-1; 9 positions agree with TRBD1. J lost 1 base, V lost 4 bases, and 8 bases had no gene match. CDR1 SGHRS and CDR2 YFSETQ come from the germline V gene. The CDR3 is 16 residues long. The CDR3 sequence is CASSPAGTGKNTEAFF. Written as DNA, the CDR3 is TGCGCCAGCAGCCCGGCCGGGACAGGGAAGAACACTGAAGCTTTCTTT.

This clonotype was detected many times. The chain carries TRBV12-3 or TRBV12-4 and TRBJ1-3; possible D gene TRBD1, 5 bases. Trimming left V 7 bases short and J 0 bases short, with 19 bases between. CDR3 length: 17 amino acids. The CDR3, as DNA: TGTGCCAGCAATCCTTCAGGGTGGGAGTACTCTGGAAACACCATATATTTT. Its translation is CASNPSGWEYSGNTIYF.

This clonotype has ten or more counts. Here the CDR3 DNA reads TGCAGCGTTGTGCCCGGACAGGGGGACGAGCAGTACTTC. It is translated as CSVVPGQGDEQYF. The chain couples TRBV29-1 to TRBJ2-7; 10 nucleotides line up with TRBD1. The CDR3 covers 13 residues. The junction had 5 bases not matched to a gene; V was cut back by 4 bases and J by 5 bases. CDR1 is SQVTM, CDR2 ANQGSEA, per germline.

This clonotype came up many times. This rearrangement joins TRBV20-1 to TRBJ2-7; D call uncertain. This CDR3 contains 13 residues. Trimming cost V 2 bases and J 4 bases, with 12 bases left between them. CDR1 and CDR2 (germline): DFQATT, SNEGSKA (reference sequence). In DNA, the CDR3 is TGCAGTGCTAGACGAACACAAGCTTACGAGCAGTACTTC. Encoded protein: CSARRTQAYEQYF.

The chain combines TRBV20-1 with TRBJ1-5; D may be TRBD1 (6 bases). The germline V gene encodes CDR1 DFQATT and CDR2 SNEGSKA (reference sequence). The CDR3 covers 14 residues. The V and J ends lost 3 bases and 5 bases respectively, with 14 bases between them. The CDR3: CSASPGAGHQPQHF. The CDR3, as DNA: TGCAGTGCTAGCCCAGGGGCTGGTCATCAGCCCCAGCATTTT.

This clonotype has just a few counts. The chain carries TRBV5-1 and TRBJ2-7, with 10 nucleotides matching TRBD2. The CDR3 length is 15 residues. The germline CDR1 and CDR2 sequences are SGHRS and YFSETQ. J gave up 4 bases and V 4 bases, and 8 bases lay outside the gene matches. The DNA for the CDR3 is TGCGCCAGCAGCATACTAGCGGGATCTCAGTACGAGCAGTACTTC. Its protein is CASSILAGSQYEQYF.

In its sample, this clonotype was seen many times. V usage is TRBV4-3 and J usage is TRBJ2-7; 8 positions agree with TRBD1. Germline V CDR1 and CDR2: LGHNA, YSLEER. V lost 0 bases to trimming and J lost 6 bases; unmatched junction nucleotides: 7. The CDR3 length is 15 residues. CDR3 region: CASSQERAGGFEQYF. The DNA of the CDR3 is TGCGCCAGCAGCCAAGAGAGGGCAGGGGGCTTCGAGCAGTACTTC.